This is a list of T cell receptor beta chains from one sample in a study of shared clonotypes between healthy human individuals. Sequencing was performed with immunoSEQ multiplex PCR; in TCRdb, only in-frame clones are kept and a portion is missing. The table lists fewer than 1.8 million clones, approximately 98.5% of them singletons, with under 0.45% in the top ten. The sequenced sample was naive CD4+ T cells sorted from blood. Every receptor here comes from a man aged 25 to 40 in good health. The CDR3 runs from the conserved cysteine through the conserved F or W. Fields, in order: CDR3 protein, CDR3 DNA, clone size, J gene, D gene, CDR3 length, V gene. The D gene is left open where the match is weak. A clone size is listed for some rows: how often the clone was seen (once, few, many), or a class if it is expanded.

CDR3aa: CASSLADTQYF; CDR3nt: TGTGCCAGCAGTTTAGCAGATACGCAGTATTTT; abundance: .; j_gene: TRBJ2-3; d_gene: .; len: 11; v_gene: TRBV27
CDR3aa: CASRQRETMQFF; CDR3nt: TGTGCCAGCAGGCAACGGGAGACTATGCAGTTCTTC; abundance: once; j_gene: TRBJ2-1; d_gene: .; len: 12; v_gene: TRBV27
CDR3aa: CASNGVADTQYF; CDR3nt: TGTGCCAGCAATGGGGTGGCAGATACGCAGTATTTT; abundance: .; j_gene: TRBJ2-3; d_gene: .; len: 12; v_gene: TRBV2
CDR3aa: CASSPRPRDGYTF; CDR3nt: TGTGCCAGCAGTCCTCGTCCTAGGGATGGCTACACCTTC; abundance: .; j_gene: TRBJ1-2; d_gene: .; len: 13; v_gene: TRBV6-5
CDR3aa: CAWSTNSDHKSYNEQFF; CDR3nt: TGTGCCTGGAGTACTAACTCCGACCACAAGTCCTACAATGAGCAGTTCTTC; abundance: .; j_gene: TRBJ2-1; d_gene: .; len: 17; v_gene: TRBV30
CDR3aa: CASSSGQINQPQHF; CDR3nt: TGTGCCAGCAGCTCCGGACAGATCAATCAGCCCCAGCATTTT; abundance: .; j_gene: TRBJ1-5; d_gene: .; len: 14; v_gene: TRBV28
CDR3aa: CASSRDRGPNEKLFF; CDR3nt: TGTGCCAGCTCACGCGACAGAGGACCTAATGAAAAACTGTTTTTT; abundance: .; j_gene: TRBJ1-4; d_gene: .; len: 15; v_gene: TRBV18
CDR3aa: CASSFGQRGEKLFF; CDR3nt: TGTGCCAGCAGTTTTGGACAGCGGGGTGAAAAACTGTTTTTT; abundance: .; j_gene: TRBJ1-4; d_gene: .; len: 14; v_gene: TRBV28
CDR3aa: CASSLGDFALAGVQETQYF; CDR3nt: TGCGCCAGCAGCTTGGGGGACTTTGCTCTAGCGGGAGTTCAAGAGACCCAGTACTTC; abundance: .; j_gene: TRBJ2-5; d_gene: TRBD2; len: 19; v_gene: TRBV5-1
CDR3aa: CASSAPGRDPETQYF; CDR3nt: TGTGCCAGCAGCGCCCCGGGACGGGACCCAGAGACCCAGTACTTC; abundance: .; j_gene: TRBJ2-5; d_gene: .; len: 15; v_gene: TRBV9
CDR3aa: CSVVPNTEAFF; CDR3nt: TGCAGCGTTGTTCCGAACACTGAAGCTTTCTTT; abundance: .; j_gene: TRBJ1-1; d_gene: .; len: 11; v_gene: TRBV29-1
CDR3aa: CASTEMAREETQYF; CDR3nt: TGTGCCAGCACCGAGATGGCTAGGGAAGAGACCCAGTACTTC; abundance: .; j_gene: TRBJ2-5; d_gene: .; len: 14; v_gene: TRBV28
CDR3aa: CASSLVTGGQNYGYTF; CDR3nt: TGTGCCAGCAGCTTAGTGACAGGGGGCCAAAACTATGGCTACACCTTC; abundance: .; j_gene: TRBJ1-2; d_gene: TRBD1; len: 16; v_gene: TRBV11-2
CDR3aa: CASSVEISGPLTGELFF; CDR3nt: TGTGCCAGCAGCGTAGAGATTAGCGGCCCGCTCACCGGGGAGCTGTTTTTT; abundance: once; j_gene: TRBJ2-2; d_gene: .; len: 17; v_gene: TRBV9